What follows describes a single T cell receptor beta chain. Its specificity is not known. Trimming removed 0 bases at V and 3 bases at J, with 9 bases between. CDR1 and CDR2 from the germline V gene are SEHNR and FQNEAQ (reference sequence). The CDR3 loop spans 15 amino acids. Method: immunoSEQ multiplex PCR; TCRdb's copy keeps in-frame clones and lacks some. The sample lists roughly 130,000 clones; 88% were seen once. The record originates from a study of T cell responses to AZD1222 COVID-19 vaccine. Notes on the study in general: Spike regions recognized by vaccine-associated CD4 TCRs spanned the protein, led by 160-218 and 743-854.

Sample: peripheral blood, taken on day 0 of AZD1222 vaccination. The chain has TRBV7-9 and TRBJ1-3; maybe TRBD1 (5 bases). This clonotype originated in an adult in good health. The CDR3 here is CASSLAWGDGNTIYF. CDR3 DNA: TGTGCCAGCAGCTTAGCATGGGGCGATGGAAACACCATATATTTT.